What follows is one T cell receptor beta chain and its context. Antigen specificity is unknown. Looked up from germline, CDR1 is LNHDA and CDR2 is SQIVND (reference sequence). V lost 3 bases, J lost 2 bases, and 12 bases lay in between. The CDR3 loop spans 15 amino acids. This record belongs to a study of a mutant IDH1 vaccine in newly diagnosed glioma. Whole-study context: The V12 visit happened in week 35, and the V13 visit happened in week 47.

Study-wide findings and caveats: Researchers report vaccine-induced immune responses in more than 90% of patients.

Here immunoSEQ multiplex PCR was the method, and the copy in TCRdb shows in-frame clones only, minus some. Here the sample spans about 84,000 clones, around four fifths being singletons. Time point: week 47, end of study. In the vaccine, a single dose held 300 ug of the mutant IDH1 20-mer peptide, along with topical imiquimod. The material was PBMCs, obtained from a glioma patient whose treatment included an IDH1 peptide vaccine. The V and J genes are TRBV19 and TRBJ2-3; the D gene is possibly TRBD1 (6 bases). The clonotype comes from a man aged 40-50 years with glioma. The CDR3 loop reads CASSMLGALTDTQYF. CDR3 DNA sequence: TGTGCCAGTAGTATGCTGGGGGCTCTCACAGATACGCAGTATTTT.